The 27 T cell receptor beta chains in this list originate from one sample, sequenced in a study of cytomegalovirus exposure and HLA in healthy donors. Researchers ran the PCR with 60 Vbeta and 13 Jbeta primers. The protocol was immunoSEQ multiplex PCR, while the TCRdb copy is restricted to in-frame clones and leaves out a portion. The repertoire holds about 100,000 clones, 82% seen once, with approximately 2.4% in the top ten. The sequenced material came from PBMCs. These receptors all come from a man aged 25-45 years in good health and CMV-seropositive.

This chain connects TRBV11-3 to TRBJ1-6; D may be TRBD1 (5 bases). The germline V gene has CDR1 SGHNT and CDR2 YENEEA. Trimming removed 3 bases at V and 7 bases at J, with 10 bases between. This CDR3 region has 14 residues. The CDR3 protein is CASSFGHLNSPLHF. The CDR3 DNA reads as TGTGCCAGCAGCTTCGGACACCTCAATTCACCCCTCCACTTT.

V and J are TRBV7-8 and TRBJ2-7; 12 positions match TRBD2. Unmatched junction bases numbered 3, after V lost 6 bases and J lost 0 bases. Per the germline V gene, CDR1 is SGHVS and CDR2 is FQNEAQ. This CDR3 contains 15 residues. The CDR3 region is CASRVLAGGSYEQYF. CDR3 DNA: TGTGCCAGCAGAGTACTAGCGGGGGGCTCCTACGAGCAGTACTTC.

As concerns this clone: One end of the junction fails to match germline, which may point to a read error. The rearrangement uses TRBV9 and TRBJ2-6; 12 bases fit TRBD1. Germline CDR1 SGDLS, CDR2 YYNGEE. The CDR3 has 18 residues. CDR3 sequence (DNA): TGTGCCAGCAGCGCAGAGGGGGGACAGGGGGCTGGGGCCAACGGCCTGACTTTC. Its translation: CASSAEGGQGAGANGLTF.

J is TRBJ1-2 and V is TRBV6-1; maybe TRBD1 (5 bases). Trimming removed 8 bases at V and 8 bases at J, with 9 bases between. There are 10 residues in the CDR3. Germline V gene sequence: CDR1 MNHNS, CDR2 SASEGT. CDR3 DNA: TGTGCCAGCTACAGGTACGGCTACACCTTC. As protein: CASYRYGYTF.

The chain couples TRBV4-2 to TRBJ1-5; 11 bases align to TRBD1. J gave up 6 bases and V 3 bases, and 7 bases lay outside the gene matches. This CDR3 contains 16 residues. In germline, CDR1 is LGHNA, CDR2 YNFKEQ. In DNA, the CDR3 is TGTGCCAGCAGCCAGCCCACGGGGACAGGGGGTCAGCCCCAGCATTTT. This translates into CASSQPTGTGGQPQHF.

The table lists this clone with a count of one. CDR3 bases: TGTGCCAGCAGCCAGGGACAGGGAGAAAATTCACCCCTCCACTTT. Residues: CASSQGQGENSPLHF. The rearrangement links TRBV5-4 to TRBJ1-6; TRBD1 agrees at 9 bases. The V gene end was trimmed by 4 bases and the J gene end by 7 bases; junction bases not matched to a gene: 6. The CDR3 runs 15 residues. Looked up from germline, CDR1 is SGHNT and CDR2 is YYREEE (reference sequence).

In its sample, this clone was seen a few times. The gene calls are TRBV7-9 and TRBJ1-2; 7 bases are a match to TRBD1. The CDR3 contains 12 residues. V lost 6 bases to trimming and J lost 7 bases; unmatched junction nucleotides: 5. The germline V gene has CDR1 SEHNR and CDR2 FQNEAQ (reference sequence). The CDR3 DNA follows: TGTGCCAGCAGTATCGCAGGGGGTGGCTACACCTTC. Its protein is CASSIAGGGYTF. Complete variable domain (other parts from reference TRBV7-9 and TRBJ1-2): DTGVSQNPRHKITKRGQNVTFRCDPISEHNRLYWYRQTLGQGPEFLTYFQNEAQLEKSRLLSDRFSAERPKGSFSTLEIQRTEQGDSAMYLCASSIAGGGYTFGSGTRLTVV.

A word on this clone: One end of the junction does not line up with germline, which may come from a read error. V is TRBV5-1 and J is TRBJ1-1, with no clear D. The germline V gene has CDR1 SGHRS and CDR2 YFSETQ. The CDR3 loop spans 13 amino acids. Here the CDR3 DNA reads TGCGCCAGCAGCCTCCCGAGGGCCGTATTCCAAATCTTT. Protein: CASSLPRAVFQIF.

This chain joins TRBV7-8 and TRBJ1-4; D uncertain. V gave up 2 bases and J gave up 4 bases, with 8 bases separating them. CDR3 length equals 14 residues. The germline V gene has CDR1 SGHVS and CDR2 FQNEAQ. The CDR3 bases are TGTGCCAGCAGCTTATGGGGAGTTAATGAAAAACTGTTTTTT. It yields the protein CASSLWGVNEKLFF.

This chain connects TRBV7-6 to TRBJ1-2; D might be TRBD1 (5 bases). V was clipped by 5 bases and J by 1 base, with 23 bases between them. Germline CDR1 is SGHVS and CDR2 is FNYEAQ. This CDR3 is built from 18 residues. CDR3 coding DNA: TGTGCCAGCAGCCCATCCGGGGGAATCCAGAACCGTAACTATGGCTACACCTTC. Amino acids: CASSPSGGIQNRNYGYTF.

The chain uses TRBV6-1 and TRBJ2-2; 11 nucleotides match TRBD2. CDR3 size: 14 residues. J gave up 3 bases and V 6 bases, and 0 bases lay outside the gene matches. Looked up from germline, CDR1 is MNHNS and CDR2 is SASEGT. The CDR3 DNA reads TGTGCCAGCAGGACTAGCGGGGACACCGGGGAGCTGTTTTTT. This sequence encodes CASRTSGDTGELFF.

V gene TRBV19 combines with J gene TRBJ2-1, with TRBD2 matching 9 bases. This CDR3 spans 14 amino acids. Unmatched junction bases numbered 5, after V lost 3 bases and J lost 8 bases. Germline CDR1 is LNHDA and CDR2 is SQIVND (reference sequence). The CDR3 DNA follows: TGTGCCAGTAGTATCAGGACTAGCGAGTATGAGCAGTTCTTC. It encodes CASSIRTSEYEQFF.

The J gene is TRBJ2-1, the V gene TRBV5-4; D gene unclear. The V gene's germline CDR1 is SGHNT and CDR2 YYREEE (reference sequence). This CDR3 region has 13 residues. The ends were cut back, 1 base at V and 2 bases at J, with 4 bases in the middle. As DNA, the CDR3 is TGTGCCAGCAGCTTGACTACCTACAATGAGCAGTTCTTC. This codes for CASSLTTYNEQFF.

In its sample, this clone was seen a few times. V usage is TRBV10-3 and J usage is TRBJ2-3; D perhaps matches TRBD2 (6 bases). This CDR3 is built from 14 residues. The germline gives CDR1 ENHRY, CDR2 SYGVKD. Trimming left V 6 bases short and J 6 bases short, with 16 bases between. As DNA, the CDR3 is TGTGCCATCAGGACGGGGGAGTCTCCCGATACGCAGTATTTT. Its protein product is CAIRTGESPDTQYF.

The J gene is TRBJ2-3, the V gene TRBV10-3; 12 bases match TRBD2. The CDR3 runs 16 residues. J was trimmed by 3 bases and V by 3 bases; bases with no gene match: 4. CDR1 and CDR2 from the germline V gene are ENHRY and SYGVKD. The CDR3 protein is CAISESGTSGTDTQYF. The DNA of the CDR3 is TGTGCCATCAGTGAATCTGGGACTAGCGGGACAGATACGCAGTATTTT.

In its sample, this clone was seen a few times. The chain joins TRBV10-3 to TRBJ1-1; tentative D call: TRBD1 (6 bases). Between the trimmed V and J ends, which lost 4 bases and 8 bases, there was a span of 14 bases. Germline values: CDR1 ENHRY, CDR2 SYGVKD. The CDR3 length is 13 residues. The DNA for the CDR3 is TGTGCCATCAGTGTGGGGGGGGCGACGGAAGCTTTCTTT. This gives the protein CAISVGGATEAFF.

V gene TRBV7-9 combines with J gene TRBJ1-2; 7 nucleotides align to TRBD1. CDR3 length: 17 residues. V gave up 5 bases and J gave up 1 base; unmatched junction bases: 13. The germline gives CDR1 SEHNR, CDR2 FQNEAQ (reference sequence). The CDR3 sequence is CASSRTNLTGNNYGYTF. The CDR3 DNA is TGTGCCAGCAGCCGTACGAACCTGACAGGGAATAACTATGGCTACACCTTC. The variable domain in full, completed from reference TRBV7-9 and TRBJ1-2, reads DTGVSQNPRHKITKRGQNVTFRCDPISEHNRLYWYRQTLGQGPEFLTYFQNEAQLEKSRLLSDRFSAERPKGSFSTLEIQRTEQGDSAMYLCASSRTNLTGNNYGYTFGSGTRLTVV.

This clone was detected a few times. V gene TRBV27 combines with J gene TRBJ1-2; D is unresolved. V was trimmed by 2 bases and J by 5 bases, leaving 15 bases between them. This CDR3 comprises 15 residues. The germline gives CDR1 MNHEY, CDR2 SMNVEV (reference sequence). CDR3 DNA sequence: TGTGCCAGCAGTTTAGGGCAGTCCTTCCGATATGGCTACACCTTC. It is translated as CASSLGQSFRYGYTF.

This clone was seen once. One junction end disagrees with the germline gene, perhaps due to a read error. The chain recombines TRBV5-1 with TRBJ2-6; TRBD1 is a possible D gene (5 bases). The CDR3 sequence is 15 residues long. In germline, CDR1 is SGHRS, CDR2 YFSETQ. CDR3 protein: CASSLLETGANGLTF. The CDR3 DNA follows: TGCGCCAGCAGCTTGCTAGAAACTGGGGCCAACGGCCTGACTTTC.

Note on this clone: The junction and the germline gene differ at one end; a read error may be behind it. This chain connects TRBV7-9 to TRBJ2-5; D gene uncertain. The CDR3 is 14 residues long. Germline CDR1 and CDR2: SEHNR and FQNEAQ (reference sequence). The CDR3 region has the DNA TGTTCCAGCAGCTGGAAGTCCCCGGGAGAGACCCAGTACTTC. Protein sequence: CSSSWKSPGETQYF.

The V gene is TRBV5-1, the J gene TRBJ2-2, with D tentatively TRBD2 (6 bases). This CDR3 is built from 14 residues. V was clipped by 4 bases and J by 6 bases, with 13 bases between them. Germline V gene lookup returns CDR1 SGHRS and CDR2 YFSETQ. CDR3 bases: TGCGCCAGCAGCCGGCCGACGGGGGCCGGGGAGCTGTTTTTT. Its translation is CASSRPTGAGELFF.

The chain links TRBV7-9 to TRBJ2-2; D ambiguous. V lost 5 bases and J lost 11, with 9 bases in between. Germline V CDR1 and CDR2: SEHNR, FQNEAQ (reference sequence). This CDR3 has 11 residues. In nucleotides, the CDR3 is TGTGCCAGCAGCCTCCGGAGCGAGCTGTTTTTT. Its protein product is CASSLRSELFF.

On this clone itself: The same CDR3 is also encoded by other DNA sequences in this sample. V and J are TRBV19 and TRBJ1-2; tentative D call: TRBD1 (5 bases). V was shortened by 1 base and J by 4 bases, with 13 bases between the two germline ends. The CDR3 is 15 amino acids. Germline values: CDR1 LNHDA, CDR2 SQIVND (reference sequence). The CDR3 is CASSIGPGGVYGYTF. As DNA, the CDR3 is TGTGCCAGTAGTATAGGCCCAGGAGGGGTCTATGGCTACACCTTC.

Turning to this clone: One end of the junction varies from germline; a read error may be responsible. The chain carries TRBV5-1 and TRBJ2-7; 10 nucleotides match TRBD2. The CDR3 spans 15 residues. The germline CDR1 and CDR2 sequences are SGHRS and YFSETQ. DNA of the CDR3: TGCGCCAGCAGGTTGGGACTAGCGAGGCTCGGAGAGCAGTACTTC. It is translated as CASRLGLARLGEQYF.

Only one count was recorded for this clone. The V and J genes are TRBV30 and TRBJ1-2; 11 nucleotides line up with TRBD1. The CDR3 sequence is 15 residues long. Germline CDR1 and CDR2: GTSNPN and SVGIG (reference sequence). The V segment lost 3 bases and the J segment 4 bases; nucleotides outside the gene matches: 7. The CDR3 DNA sequence: TGTGCCTGGAGCCCACCGGGGACAGGGGGCTATGGCTACACCTTC. Protein product: CAWSPPGTGGYGYTF.

This clone showed up just a few times. The genes are TRBV5-1 and TRBJ1-2, with 7 positions matching TRBD1. Trimming at V came to 2 bases and at J to 7 bases, leaving 17 bases not matched to a gene. Germline V gives CDR1 SGHRS, CDR2 YFSETQ. The CDR3 extends over 17 amino acids. CDR3 region: CASSFGYLGAGGSGYTF. Here the CDR3 DNA reads TGCGCCAGCAGCTTCGGCTATCTCGGGGCAGGGGGTAGTGGCTACACCTTC. The full variable domain, completed using reference TRBV5-1 and TRBJ1-2, is KAGVTQTPRYLIKTRGQQVTLSCSPISGHRSVSWYQQTPGQGLQFLFEYFSETQRNKGNFPGRFSGRQFSNSRSEMNVSTLELGDSALYLCASSFGYLGAGGSGYTFGSGTRLTVV.

This clone was counted a single time. This chain joins TRBV5-4 and TRBJ2-2; tentative D call: TRBD2 (7 bases). Germline CDR1 and CDR2: SGHNT and YYREEE (reference sequence). V was cut by 6 bases and J by 0 bases, with 12 bases left in between. The CDR3 is made up of 15 amino acids. CDR3 in DNA: TGTGCCAGCACCCCCGGGGGGCCGAACACCGGGGAGCTGTTTTTT. Translation: CASTPGGPNTGELFF.